Presented here are 23 T cell receptor beta chains from one specimen sequenced in a study of sequential checkpoint blockade in melanoma. Indicated treatment: randomized to nivolumab then ipilimumab (arm A) or the reverse (arm B). Some clones are missing from TCRdb's copy, which holds only in-frame ones; the method was immunoSEQ multiplex PCR. The data show 15,000 to 20,000 clones, with 85% to 95% seen just once and 24% held by the top ten. This sample comprised CD8+ T cells sorted from blood (inferred from file names), obtained from a patient given nivolumab and ipilimumab in sequence. All receptors come from a human donor with melanoma.

The rearrangement links TRBV29-1 to TRBJ1-2, with 7 bases aligning to TRBD1. This CDR3 spans 14 amino acids. In germline, CDR1 is SQVTM, CDR2 ANQGSEA. J gave up 4 bases and V 6 bases, and 11 bases lay outside the gene matches. This CDR3 is CSVGGQMDPYGYTF. The CDR3 bases are TGCAGCGTGGGGGGACAGATGGACCCCTATGGCTACACCTTC.

This clone appeared a single time. The V gene is TRBV13, the J gene TRBJ2-7, with TRBD2 as a possible D gene (6 bases). There are 17 residues in the CDR3. The V end lost 5 bases, the J end lost 4 bases, and 24 bases lay between the germline ends. Germline V gives CDR1 PRHDT, CDR2 FYEKMQ (reference sequence). CDR3 nucleotides: TGTGCCAGCAGCCTGCGGGATGTTAGGGATAGGCGGTACGAGCAGTACTTC. It specifies CASSLRDVRDRRYEQYF.

The genes are TRBV6-5 and TRBJ2-1; no clear D. V lost 5 bases to trimming and J lost 7 bases, with 12 bases between them. CDR1 and CDR2 from the germline V gene are MNHEY and SVGAGI. The CDR3 loop spans 13 amino acids. The CDR3 sequence is CASSNALVNEQFF. DNA of the CDR3: TGTGCCAGCAGTAACGCCCTAGTGAATGAGCAGTTCTTC.

This chain links TRBV30 with TRBJ1-1; D not certain. Germline CDR1 GTSNPN, CDR2 SVGIG (reference sequence). V was clipped by 0 bases and J by 0 bases, with 5 bases between them. The CDR3 is 13 residues long. CDR3: CAWSVALNTEAFF. The CDR3 nucleotides are TGTGCCTGGAGTGTAGCCCTGAACACTGAAGCTTTCTTT.

This chain's CDR3 is CASSTTGEAFF. The DNA for the CDR3 is TGTGCCAGCAGTACGACAGGTGAAGCTTTCTTT. J is TRBJ1-1 and V is TRBV6-5; a weak D match, TRBD1 (6 bases). The germline V gene encodes CDR1 MNHEY and CDR2 SVGAGI. The CDR3 spans 11 residues. V was clipped by 5 bases and J by 7 bases, with 8 bases between them.

The chain combines TRBV5-1 with TRBJ1-6; D is perhaps TRBD1 (6 bases). This CDR3 comprises 13 residues. V was trimmed by 5 bases and J by 7 bases, leaving 10 bases between them. Per germline, CDR1 SGHRS and CDR2 YFSETQ. The CDR3 nucleotides read TGCGCCAGCAGGGACAGAGCAAATTCACCCCTCCACTTT. Amino acids: CASRDRANSPLHF.

The chain links TRBV4-2 to TRBJ1-5, with TRBD1 as a possible D gene (6 bases). This CDR3 region has 13 residues. Germline loops: CDR1 LGHNA, CDR2 YNFKEQ. V was pared by 4 bases and J by 9 bases, with 13 bases between. CDR3 protein: CASSPILGGPQHF. The CDR3 nucleotides read TGTGCCAGCAGCCCCATCCTAGGGGGGCCCCAGCATTTT.

The chain joins TRBV12-2 to TRBJ2-7; the table assigns TRBD2, which was not confirmed against the DNA. TRBV12-2 is classified as a pseudogene. This CDR3 is 18 amino acids long. The CDR3 DNA is TGTGCAAGTCGCTTAGCAAGACTAGCGGGGGGCTCTACCTACGAGCAGTACGTC. This codes for CASRLARLAGGSTYEQYV.

V usage is TRBV28 and J usage is TRBJ1-5, with 7 positions matching TRBD1. The V gene's germline CDR1 is MDHEN and CDR2 SYDVKM. The CDR3 runs to 15 residues. The V gene end was trimmed by 2 bases and the J gene end by 4 bases; junction bases not matched to a gene: 5. CDR3 nucleotide sequence: TGTGCCAGCAGTTTAGTGGACAGGACAAATCAGCCCCAGCATTTT. This translates into CASSLVDRTNQPQHF. Full variable domain (remainder filled in from reference TRBV28 and TRBJ1-5): DVKVTQSSRYLVKRTGEKVFLECVQDMDHENMFWYRQDPGLGLRLIYFSYDVKMKEKGDIPEGYSVSREKKERFSLILESASTNQTSMYLCASSLVDRTNQPQHFGDGTRLSIL.

CDR3 DNA: TGTGCCTGGAGTGTAGCGGGGATGAACACTGAAGCTTTCTTT. Translating it yields CAWSVAGMNTEAFF. The rearrangement links TRBV30 to TRBJ1-1; the D is unclear. Looked up from germline, CDR1 is GTSNPN and CDR2 is SVGIG (reference sequence). Trimming left V 0 bases short and J 0 bases short, with 8 bases between. The CDR3 has 14 residues.

This chain joins TRBV7-9 and TRBJ2-7; TRBD1 is a possible D gene (6 bases). V shed 5 bases and J shed 0 bases, with 14 bases lying between them. CDR3 length: 15 residues. Germline-derived CDR1 and CDR2 are SEHNR and FQNEAQ (reference sequence). The DNA for the CDR3 is TGTGCCAGCAGCGCGCGGTCGGACAGCTCCTACGAGCAGTACTTC. Encoded protein: CASSARSDSSYEQYF. The full variable domain, in which reference TRBV7-9 and TRBJ2-7 provide the parts outside the CDR3, is DTGVSQNPRHKITKRGQNVTFRCDPISEHNRLYWYRQTLGQGPEFLTYFQNEAQLEKSRLLSDRFSAERPKGSFSTLEIQRTEQGDSAMYLCASSARSDSSYEQYFGPGTRLTVT.

This clone came up once. V gene TRBV27 combines with J gene TRBJ1-2; D remains unclear. CDR3 size: 14 residues. The V gene lost 6 bases and the J gene lost 5 bases, with 16 bases spanning the gap. Germline CDR1 and CDR2: MNHEY and SMNVEV (reference sequence). Written as DNA, the CDR3 is TGTGCCAGCAGACCTAGGGAGACTGAATATGGCTACACCTTC. Its protein product is CASRPRETEYGYTF.

The rearrangement joins TRBV5-4 to TRBJ2-7; 8 bases are shared with TRBD1. Germline CDR1 reads SGHNT; CDR2 reads YYREEE (reference sequence). Trimming cost V 4 bases and J 7 bases; bases outside gene matches: 10. This CDR3 region has 14 residues. CDR3 sequence: CASSEMTGVNEQYF. In DNA, the CDR3 is TGTGCCAGCAGCGAAATGACAGGGGTTAATGAGCAGTACTTC.

The chain carries TRBV10-2 and TRBJ1-1, with 7 bases fitting TRBD1. The CDR3 loop spans 14 amino acids. CDR1 is WSHSY and CDR2 is SAAADI in the germline V gene. Trimming took 2 bases from V and 4 from J; bases not matched to a gene: 4. For the CDR3, the DNA is TGCGCCAGCAGTGAGGACAGGGTGGGCACTGAAGCTTTCTTT. It is translated as CASSEDRVGTEAFF.

The gene calls are TRBV9 and TRBJ2-7; 11 bases line up with TRBD2. Germline CDR1 reads SGDLS; CDR2 reads YYNGEE. V lost 0 bases to trimming and J lost 1 base; unmatched junction nucleotides: 6. CDR3 length equals 17 residues. For the CDR3, the DNA is TGTGCCAGCAGCGTAGGTACTAGCGGGAGCGGGTCCTACGAGCAGTACTTC. Its translation is CASSVGTSGSGSYEQYF. Full variable domain (rest looked up from reference TRBV9 and TRBJ2-7): DSGVTQTPKHLITATGQRVTLRCSPRSGDLSVYWYQQSLDQGLQFLIQYYNGEERAKGNILERFSAQQFPDLHSELNLSSLELGDSALYFCASSVGTSGSGSYEQYFGPGTRLTVT.

In nucleotides, the CDR3 is TGTGCCAGCAGCCCTCGGACTAATTCCTTGGAGCAGTACTTC. It yields the protein CASSPRTNSLEQYF. The rearrangement uses TRBV7-6 and TRBJ2-7, with D possibly matching TRBD2 (6 bases). Trimming removed 5 bases at V and 7 bases at J, with 18 bases between. CDR3 length: 14 amino acids. Germline V gives CDR1 SGHVS, CDR2 FNYEAQ.

The chain uses TRBV9 and TRBJ2-7; D gene ambiguous. The length of the CDR3 is 14 residues. Trimming took off 2 bases at V and 0 bases at J, with 9 bases between the two ends. The germline CDR1 and CDR2 sequences are SGDLS and YYNGEE. For the CDR3, the DNA is TGTGCCAGCAGCGTCGGGTCCAGCTCCTACGAGCAGTACTTC. Translation: CASSVGSSSYEQYF.

This sequence joins TRBV28 and TRBJ2-7; TRBD1 matches 12 bases. The trim removed 2 bases at V and 0 bases at J, leaving 11 bases unmatched. Germline assignment: CDR1 MDHEN and CDR2 SYDVKM. CDR3 length: 19 residues. The CDR3 loop is CASSLTGTGGGISSYEQYV. The CDR3 DNA is TGTGCCAGCAGTTTAACGGGGACAGGGGGCGGAATTAGCTCCTACGAGCAGTACGTC.

This chain links TRBV4-3 with TRBJ2-7; possible D gene TRBD1, 5 bases. The CDR3 runs 15 residues. The V end was cut by 1 base, the J end by 2 bases, with 12 bases between. Germline values: CDR1 LGHNA, CDR2 YSLEER. The CDR3 region is CASSQVVTATYEQYF. The CDR3 nucleotides are TGCGCCAGCAGCCAAGTCGTGACAGCGACCTACGAGCAGTACTTC.

The rearrangement uses TRBV5-4 and TRBJ2-7; maybe TRBD2 (6 bases). There are 13 residues in the CDR3. The V gene's germline CDR1 is SGHNT and CDR2 YYREEE (reference sequence). The V end lost 4 bases, the J end lost 2 bases, and 10 bases lay between the germline ends. This chain's CDR3 is CASSQGLPYEQYF. Written as DNA, the CDR3 is TGTGCCAGCAGCCAGGGACTGCCCTACGAGCAGTACTTC.

Here the CDR3 DNA reads TGCGCCAGCAGCTTGGAGGGGGCGCACGAGCAGTACGTC. Protein: CASSLEGAHEQYV. The chain recombines TRBV5-1 with TRBJ2-7, with 7 bases fitting TRBD1. The germline gives CDR1 SGHRS, CDR2 YFSETQ. The CDR3 consists of 13 residues. V was clipped by 0 bases and J by 5 bases; unmatched bases: 2.

This chain joins TRBV19 and TRBJ1-1, with D possibly TRBD1 on 6 matching bases. V was trimmed by 1 base and J by 4 bases, leaving 7 bases between them. Germline V gene lookup returns CDR1 LNHDA and CDR2 SQIVND (reference sequence). The CDR3 covers 13 residues. CDR3: CASSIGGGTEAFF. Written as DNA, the CDR3 is TGTGCCAGTAGTATAGGAGGGGGCACTGAAGCTTTCTTT. Combining the CDR3 with reference TRBV19 and TRBJ1-1 gives the whole variable domain DGGITQSPKYLFRKEGQNVTLSCEQNLNHDAMYWYRQDPGQGLRLIYYSQIVNDFQKGDIAEGYSVSREKKESFPLTVTSAQKNPTAFYLCASSIGGGTEAFFGQGTRLTVV.

The rearrangement uses TRBV6-6 and TRBJ2-7, with no clear D. The length of the CDR3 is 13 residues. The V gene's germline CDR1 is MNHNY and CDR2 SVGAGI (reference sequence). V was pared by 2 bases and J by 3 bases, with 8 bases between. The CDR3 here is CASSYERNYEQYV. As DNA, the CDR3 is TGTGCCAGCAGTTACGAGCGCAACTACGAGCAGTACGTC.